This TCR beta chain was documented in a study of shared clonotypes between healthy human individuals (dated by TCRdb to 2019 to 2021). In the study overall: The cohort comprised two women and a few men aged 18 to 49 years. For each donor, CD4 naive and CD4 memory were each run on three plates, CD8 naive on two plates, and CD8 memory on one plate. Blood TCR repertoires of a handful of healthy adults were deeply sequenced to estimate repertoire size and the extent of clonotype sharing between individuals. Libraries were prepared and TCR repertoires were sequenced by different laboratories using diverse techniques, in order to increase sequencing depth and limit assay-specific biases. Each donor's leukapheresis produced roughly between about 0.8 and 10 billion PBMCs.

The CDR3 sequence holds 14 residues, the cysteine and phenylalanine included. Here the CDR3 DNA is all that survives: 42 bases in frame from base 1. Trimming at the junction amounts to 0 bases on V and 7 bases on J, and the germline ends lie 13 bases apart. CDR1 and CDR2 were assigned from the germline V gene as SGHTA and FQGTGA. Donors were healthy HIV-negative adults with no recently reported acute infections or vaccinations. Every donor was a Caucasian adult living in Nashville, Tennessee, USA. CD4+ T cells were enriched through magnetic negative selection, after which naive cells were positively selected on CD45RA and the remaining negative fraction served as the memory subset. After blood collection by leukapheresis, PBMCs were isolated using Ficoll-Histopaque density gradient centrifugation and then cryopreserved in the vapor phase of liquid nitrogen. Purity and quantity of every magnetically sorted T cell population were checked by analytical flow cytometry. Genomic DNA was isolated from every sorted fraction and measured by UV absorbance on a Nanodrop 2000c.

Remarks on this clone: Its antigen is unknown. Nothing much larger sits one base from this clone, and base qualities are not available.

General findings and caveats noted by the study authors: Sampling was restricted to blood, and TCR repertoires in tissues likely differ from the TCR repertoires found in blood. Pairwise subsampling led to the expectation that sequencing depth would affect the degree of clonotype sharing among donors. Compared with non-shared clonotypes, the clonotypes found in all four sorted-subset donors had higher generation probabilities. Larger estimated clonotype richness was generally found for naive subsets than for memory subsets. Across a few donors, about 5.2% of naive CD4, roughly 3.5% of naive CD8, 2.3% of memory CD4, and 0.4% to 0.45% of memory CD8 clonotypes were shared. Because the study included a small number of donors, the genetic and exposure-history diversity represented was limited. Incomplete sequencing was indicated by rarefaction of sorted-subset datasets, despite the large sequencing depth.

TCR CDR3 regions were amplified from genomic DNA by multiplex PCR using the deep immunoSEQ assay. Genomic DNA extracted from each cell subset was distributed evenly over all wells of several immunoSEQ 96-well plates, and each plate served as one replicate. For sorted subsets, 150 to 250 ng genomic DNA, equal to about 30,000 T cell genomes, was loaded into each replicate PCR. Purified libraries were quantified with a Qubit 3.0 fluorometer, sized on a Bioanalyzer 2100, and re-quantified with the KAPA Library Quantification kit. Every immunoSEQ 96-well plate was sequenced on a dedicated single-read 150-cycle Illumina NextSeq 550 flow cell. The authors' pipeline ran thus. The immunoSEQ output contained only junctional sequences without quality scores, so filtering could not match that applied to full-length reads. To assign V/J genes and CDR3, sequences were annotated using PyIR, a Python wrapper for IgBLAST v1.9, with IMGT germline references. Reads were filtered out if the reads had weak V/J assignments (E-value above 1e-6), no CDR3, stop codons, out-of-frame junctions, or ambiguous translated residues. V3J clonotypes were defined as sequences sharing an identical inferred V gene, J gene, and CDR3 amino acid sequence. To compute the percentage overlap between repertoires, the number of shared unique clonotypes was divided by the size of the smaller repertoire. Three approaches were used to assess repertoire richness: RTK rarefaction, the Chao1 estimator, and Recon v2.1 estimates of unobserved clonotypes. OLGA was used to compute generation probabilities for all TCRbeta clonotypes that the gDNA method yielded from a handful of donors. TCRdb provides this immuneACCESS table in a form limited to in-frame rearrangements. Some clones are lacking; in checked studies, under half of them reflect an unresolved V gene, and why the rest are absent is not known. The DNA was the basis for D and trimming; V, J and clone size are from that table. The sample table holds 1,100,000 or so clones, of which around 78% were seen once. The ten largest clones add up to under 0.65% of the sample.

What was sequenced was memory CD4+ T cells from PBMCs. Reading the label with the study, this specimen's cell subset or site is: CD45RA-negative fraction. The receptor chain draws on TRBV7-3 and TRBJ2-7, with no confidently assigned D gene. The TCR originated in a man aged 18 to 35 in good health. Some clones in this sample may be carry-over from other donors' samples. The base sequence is TGTGCCAGCAGCTTAACCAGGACCCCCCGGGAGCAGTACTTC. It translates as CASSLTRTPREQYF. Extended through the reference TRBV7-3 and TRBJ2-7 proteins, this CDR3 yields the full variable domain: GAGVSQTPSNKVTEKGKYVELRCDPISGHTALYWYRQSLGQGPEFLIYFQGTGAADDSGLPNDRFFAVRPEGSVSTLKIQRTERGDSAVYLCASSLTRTPREQYFGPGTRLTVT.